The 14 T cell receptor beta chains below come from one sample, sequenced in a study of yellow fever vaccine responses in identical twins. Each CDR3 protein gets one entry after TCRdb re-called the RT-PCR reads with MiXCR. The table lists 15,000 to 20,000 distinct CDR3 sequences, around 76% of them singletons, with roughly 2.7% in the top ten. This specimen was T cells from blood (PBMCs), unsorted or a sorted subset (not recorded which), taken before or after yellow fever vaccination (not recorded which). These TCRs come from a woman under 30 who received the yellow fever vaccine.

The genes are TRBV29-1 and TRBJ2-5; 9 bases are shared with TRBD1. J gave up 5 bases and V 7 bases, and 5 bases lay outside the gene matches. Looked up from germline, CDR1 is SQVTM and CDR2 is ANQGSEA. The CDR3 length is 12 residues. CDR3 DNA sequence: TGCAGCGCCCGGACAGGGGAGGAGACCCAGTACTTC. It specifies CSARTGEETQYF.

The genes are TRBV13 and TRBJ2-7, with D possibly being TRBD1 or TRBD2 (5 bases each). The V end was cut by 9 bases, the J end by 4 bases, with 22 bases between. The CDR3 length is 15 residues. Germline assignment: CDR1 PRHDT and CDR2 FYEKMQ (reference sequence). In DNA, the CDR3 is TGTGCCAGTCTCGAAGAAGGGTGGGGGATATACGAGCAGTACTTC. It specifies CASLEEGWGIYEQYF.

The V gene is TRBV9, the J gene TRBJ2-1; 9 nucleotides align to TRBD1. V was pared by 3 bases and J by 6 bases, with 7 bases of the junction left unmatched. Germline V gene lookup returns CDR1 SGDLS and CDR2 YYNGEE. The CDR3 has 15 amino acids. The CDR3 loop is CASSGEDRGTNEQFF. The CDR3 coding sequence is TGTGCCAGCAGCGGCGAGGACAGGGGAACCAATGAGCAGTTCTTC.

The genes are TRBV20-1 and TRBJ2-1; no clear D. The CDR3 has 12 amino acids. Germline V CDR1 and CDR2: DFQATT, SNEGSKA (reference sequence). V was cut by 6 bases and J by 5 bases, with 11 bases left in between. The CDR3 loop is CSAPLNNNEQFF. The CDR3 DNA sequence: TGCAGTGCCCCTCTGAATAACAATGAGCAGTTCTTC.

The gene calls are TRBV13 and TRBJ1-2; TRBD1 matches 7 bases. This CDR3 is 17 amino acids long. The V gene end was trimmed by 8 bases and the J gene end by 4 bases; junction bases not matched to a gene: 19. CDR1 and CDR2 from the germline V gene are PRHDT and FYEKMQ (reference sequence). CDR3 sequence reads: CASGAGPTTGSSYGYTF. CDR3 coding DNA: TGTGCCAGCGGGGCCGGCCCAACGACAGGGAGCAGCTATGGCTACACCTTC.

The rearrangement uses TRBV12-3 or TRBV12-4 and TRBJ2-3, with 8 bases matching TRBD2. V was clipped by 8 bases and J by 2 bases; unmatched bases: 3. This CDR3 contains 13 residues. The CDR3 protein is CASGSGNTDTQYF. As DNA, the CDR3 is TGTGCCAGCGGTAGCGGGAACACAGATACGCAGTATTTT.

This rearrangement joins TRBV5-5 to TRBJ2-1; 10 positions match TRBD1. CDR3 length: 13 amino acids. Trimming at V came to 4 bases and at J to 12 bases, leaving 7 bases not matched to a gene. The germline V gene has CDR1 SGHKS and CDR2 YYEKEE (reference sequence). This CDR3 is CASSPTGGLRQFF. CDR3 DNA: TGTGCCAGCAGCCCGACAGGGGGCCTACGGCAGTTCTTC.

The chain links TRBV20-1 to TRBJ2-2, with no clear D. Germline V CDR1 and CDR2: DFQATT, SNEGSKA (reference sequence). The CDR3 runs to 12 residues. V was clipped by 1 base and J by 7 bases, with 7 bases between them. The CDR3: CSARAMVGELFF. Here the CDR3 DNA reads TGCAGTGCTAGAGCTATGGTCGGGGAGCTGTTTTTT.

The chain combines TRBV19 with TRBJ2-1; the D gene is possibly TRBD2 (6 bases). The CDR3 runs 15 residues. V lost 6 bases and J lost 4, with 16 bases in between. CDR1 and CDR2 from the germline V gene are LNHDA and SQIVND (reference sequence). The CDR3 protein is CASRWSLASYNEQFF. For the CDR3, the DNA is TGTGCCAGTAGATGGTCGCTAGCGTCATACAATGAGCAGTTCTTC.

The V call is TRBV10-1, the J call TRBJ2-2, with D uncertain. The CDR3 loop spans 14 amino acids. V was pared by 8 bases and J by 5 bases, with 15 bases between. Looked up from germline, CDR1 is WNHNN and CDR2 is SYGVQD (reference sequence). CDR3 DNA: TGCGCCAGCGGCCCTACGTATCAAACCGGGGAGCTGTTTTTT. Protein sequence: CASGPTYQTGELFF.

The table lists this clonotype with a few counts. The V gene is TRBV6-1, the J gene TRBJ1-4; 8 positions agree with TRBD1. Trimming at V came to 6 bases and at J to 4 bases, leaving 4 bases not matched to a gene. This CDR3 contains 14 residues. Germline lookup yields CDR1 MNHNS and CDR2 SASEGT. DNA for the CDR3: TGTGCCAGCAGAACTGACAGGGGTAATGAAAAACTGTTTTTT. Its translation is CASRTDRGNEKLFF.

The chain has TRBV18 and TRBJ2-7, with TRBD2 identical over 7 bases. The CDR3 is 15 residues long. Germline V gene data show CDR1 as KGHSH and CDR2 as LQKENI. J lost 1 base, V lost 2 bases, and 5 bases had no gene match. The CDR3, as DNA: TGTGCCAGCTCACCAGGGGGGGTCCCGTCCTACGAGCAGTACGTC. Protein sequence: CASSPGGVPSYEQYV.

This clonotype was picked up one time. The chain carries TRBV13 and TRBJ2-5; maybe TRBD1 (6 bases). The CDR3 consists of 15 residues. Trimming took off 7 bases at V and 4 bases at J, with 19 bases between the two ends. CDR1 is PRHDT and CDR2 is FYEKMQ in the germline V gene (reference sequence). The CDR3 is CASKAEMDRSETQYF. CDR3 coding DNA: TGTGCCAGCAAAGCCGAGATGGACAGATCAGAGACCCAGTACTTC.

The V and J genes are TRBV29-1 and TRBJ2-3; 10 bases are a match to TRBD2. The germline V gene has CDR1 SQVTM and CDR2 ANQGSEA. J lost 0 bases, V lost 3 bases, and 6 bases had no gene match. The CDR3 loop spans 16 amino acids. The CDR3 here is CSVDTSGVTSTDTQYF. CDR3 DNA sequence: TGCAGCGTTGACACTAGCGGGGTCACTAGCACAGATACGCAGTATTTT.